This T cell receptor beta chain emerged from a study of shared clonotypes between healthy human individuals. Across the study: CD8 memory received one plate per donor, CD8 naive two, CD4 memory three and CD4 naive three.

In the sorted-subset replicate PCRs, roughly 210 ng DNA, tens of thousands of T cell genomes, was used. TCRdb's table, derived via immunoSEQ multiplex PCR, lists solely in-frame clones and lacks some. The sample consists of 850,000 to 1,200,000 clones, about three quarters of them appearing once. Note on this clone: Its antigen is not identified.

Germline V lookup: CDR1 LGHNT, CDR2 FRNRAP. The CDR3 is 15 amino acids. J lost 8 bases, V lost 5 bases, and 13 bases had no gene match. General study points: Memory subsets generally showed lower estimated richness than naive subsets.

The receptor was derived from a man between 18 and 35 years old in good health. The genes are TRBV12-5 and TRBJ1-2; 8 bases are a match to TRBD1. Source material: memory CD4+ T cells sorted from blood. Indicated subset: CD45RA-negative fraction. CDR3 residues: CASGDPDRAREGYTF. CDR3 sequence (DNA): TGTGCTAGTGGTGATCCGGACAGGGCCCGAGAGGGCTACACCTTC.